This T cell receptor beta chain was sequenced in a study of cytomegalovirus exposure and HLA in healthy donors. This clone has only one observation. The antigen is undetermined. V gave up 0 bases and J gave up 6 bases, with 12 bases separating them. Germline CDR1 LGHNA, CDR2 YNFKEQ. The CDR3 length is 15 residues. Study-level findings and limits: The dataset shows that most TCR sequences were rare, while some public TCRs occurred in many donors. Researchers counted around 180 TCR beta chains as cytomegalovirus-associated.

The approximately 120-subject validation cohort, separate from the 666-subject first cohort, included the donors. The protocol was immunoSEQ multiplex PCR, while the TCRdb copy is restricted to in-frame clones and leaves out a portion. The sample carries 250,000 to 350,000 clones, roughly 88% recorded once. The TCR sequence derives from a woman younger than 35 in good health and CMV-seronegative. The specimen was PBMCs. This sequence joins TRBV4-2 and TRBJ2-1, with D possibly TRBD2 on 6 matching bases. CDR3 bases: TGTGCCAGCAGCCAAGAGGAGGGAGAGAGCAATGAGCAGTTCTTC. Translated: CASSQEEGESNEQFF.